The 3 T cell receptor beta chains given below trace back to one sample, sequenced in a study of radiotherapy plus CTLA-4 blockade in lung cancer. The table came from immunoSEQ multiplex PCR; TCRdb's copy has only in-frame clones and leaves some out. The data show just over 60,000 clones, around 77% seen once. The sequenced sample was peripheral blood, obtained from a patient treated with radiotherapy plus ipilimumab. The receptors stem from a human donor with non-small cell lung cancer who had a complete response to radiotherapy plus ipilimumab.

The V and J genes are TRBV19 and TRBJ1-2; 7 nucleotides align to TRBD1. The V and J ends lost 5 bases and 0 bases, in that order; junction bases with no gene match: 6. CDR3 length equals 15 residues. CDR1 is LNHDA, CDR2 SQIVND, per germline (reference sequence). CDR3 residues: CASSAQTGPNYGYTF. DNA of the CDR3: TGTGCCAGTAGTGCACAGACAGGGCCTAACTATGGCTACACCTTC.

The chain recombines TRBV6-5 with TRBJ2-5; D is unresolved. Germline CDR1 and CDR2: MNHEY and SVGAGI. The CDR3 is 12 residues long. Trimming stripped 4 bases from V and 0 bases from J, with 3 bases between. The CDR3 region is CASSWDQETQYF. The CDR3 bases are TGTGCCAGCAGTTGGGACCAAGAGACCCAGTACTTC.

The CDR3 bases are TGTGCCAGCAATAGACAGGGGAACACTGAAGCTTTCTTT. It is translated as CASNRQGNTEAFF. The J gene is TRBJ1-1, the V gene TRBV2, with TRBD1 matching over 7 bases. This CDR3 spans 13 amino acids. V gave up 7 bases and J gave up 1 base; unmatched junction bases: 3. Germline V gene sequence: CDR1 SNHLY, CDR2 FYNNEI.